This TCR beta chain comes out of a study of regulatory T cells in long-lasting Graves disease. Study background: Freshly diagnosed Graves' patients had used antithyroid drugs for under 3 months. Overall study results and limits: Persistent patients shared more public clonotypes (roughly 3,000) than newly diagnosed patients (approximately 1,000).

CDR3 regions were amplified by Arm-PCR using iRepertoire HTBI primers to build TCR beta libraries. TCRdb fed the multiplex PCR reads into MiXCR, producing one record per CDR3 protein. The data hold some 490,000 distinct CDR3 sequences, with 12% observed a single time. As concerns this clonotype: Its antigen is still unknown.

Time point described: newly diagnosed GD, antithyroid drugs for less than 3 months. Isolated PBMC RNA provided the starting material for the TCR library. These data are also associated with another study on T cells in Graves' hyperthyroidism and ophthalmopathy.

The input for sequencing was peripheral blood mononuclear cells (PBMCs), taken at new diagnosis, from a patient treated with antithyroid drugs. The sequence was obtained from a woman aged 25-40 years with Graves disease.

CDR3 loop: CASSLNPTGANEKLFF. In nucleotides, the CDR3 is TGTGCCAGCAGCTTAAACCCGACAGGGGCTAATGAAAAACTGTTTTTT. The V and J genes are TRBV7-9 and TRBJ1-4; 8 positions agree with TRBD1. The CDR3 has 16 amino acids. The junction had 5 bases not matched to a gene; V was cut back by 2 bases and J by 3 bases. CDR1 SEHNR and CDR2 FQNEAQ come from the germline V gene (reference sequence).